This is a list of T cell receptor beta chains from one sample in a study of blood T cell repertoires in COVID-19. Clones were read by immunoSEQ multiplex PCR, and TCRdb kept only the in-frame ones, dropping some. The data contain roughly 200,000 clones, 65% to 85% of them seen just once; the ten biggest clones take up about 7%. Sequencing used peripheral blood. These receptors were taken from a woman aged 40 to 50 with COVID-19, enrolled during active disease. Each CDR3 is given with its conserved first and last residue. The order of the fields is D gene, clone size, J gene, V gene, CDR3 protein, CDR3 DNA. The D gene is left open where the match is weak. The size entry is marked missing in some rows and otherwise reads once, few, many or a size class.

d_call: TRBD1
clone_size: -
j_call: TRBJ1-3
v_call: TRBV3-1/TRBV3-2
cdr3_aa: CASSRGQGAFGNTIYF
cdr3_nt: TGTGCCAGCAGCCGCGGACAGGGGGCGTTTGGAAACACCATATATTTT

d_call: -
clone_size: -
j_call: TRBJ1-5
v_call: TRBV2
cdr3_aa: CASKRVEDQPQHF
cdr3_nt: TGTGCCAGCAAGCGTGTCGAGGATCAGCCCCAGCATTTT

d_call: -
clone_size: -
j_call: TRBJ2-7
v_call: TRBV27
cdr3_aa: CASSLTPGGDEQYF
cdr3_nt: TGTGCCAGCAGTTTAACCCCGGGGGGCGACGAGCAGTACTTC

d_call: TRBD2
clone_size: -
j_call: TRBJ2-2
v_call: TRBV10-3
cdr3_aa: CAISASGGLPDTGELFF
cdr3_nt: TGTGCCATCAGTGCTAGCGGGGGGCTGCCGGACACCGGGGAGCTGTTTTTT

d_call: -
clone_size: -
j_call: TRBJ2-4
v_call: TRBV2
cdr3_aa: CASSEVGGKGENIQYF
cdr3_nt: TGTGCCAGCAGTGAAGTCGGCGGAAAGGGGGAAAACATTCAGTACTTC

d_call: -
clone_size: -
j_call: TRBJ1-1
v_call: TRBV11-2
cdr3_aa: CASSKLGHPGAFF
cdr3_nt: TGTGCCAGCTCAAAGTTGGGCCATCCAGGAGCTTTCTTT

d_call: TRBD1
clone_size: -
j_call: TRBJ1-1
v_call: TRBV27
cdr3_aa: CASSLTGTTEAFF
cdr3_nt: TGTGCCAGCAGTTTGACAGGGACGACTGAAGCTTTCTTT

d_call: TRBD2
clone_size: -
j_call: TRBJ2-1
v_call: TRBV9
cdr3_aa: CASSVASGPIPNEQFF
cdr3_nt: TGTGCCAGCAGCGTAGCTAGCGGCCCCATCCCCAATGAGCAGTTCTTC

d_call: -
clone_size: few
j_call: TRBJ2-1
v_call: TRBV2
cdr3_aa: CASSAPVISQNYNEQFF
cdr3_nt: TGTGCCAGCAGTGCCCCCGTTATCTCGCAGAACTACAATGAGCAGTTCTTC

d_call: TRBD1
clone_size: -
j_call: TRBJ1-1
v_call: TRBV7-8
cdr3_aa: CASSPDRAETEAFF
cdr3_nt: TGTGCCAGCAGCCCTGACAGGGCGGAAACTGAAGCTTTCTTT

d_call: TRBD1
clone_size: -
j_call: TRBJ1-2
v_call: TRBV24-1
cdr3_aa: CATSDPRTGPSNGYTF
cdr3_nt: TGTGCCACCAGTGACCCTCGGACAGGGCCCTCGAATGGCTACACCTTC

d_call: -
clone_size: -
j_call: TRBJ2-2
v_call: TRBV5-4
cdr3_aa: CASSFRGKYTGELFF
cdr3_nt: TGTGCCAGCAGCTTCAGAGGGAAATATACCGGGGAGCTGTTTTTT

d_call: -
clone_size: -
j_call: TRBJ1-1
v_call: TRBV27
cdr3_aa: CASSFYTGRDTEAFF
cdr3_nt: TGTGCCAGCAGTTTTTATACAGGCCGGGACACTGAAGCTTTCTTT

d_call: -
clone_size: -
j_call: TRBJ1-1
v_call: TRBV6-5
cdr3_aa: CASSPTGSKAFF
cdr3_nt: TGTGCCAGCAGTCCCACAGGGTCTAAAGCTTTCTTT

d_call: -
clone_size: -
j_call: TRBJ2-3
v_call: TRBV12-3/TRBV12-4
cdr3_aa: CASSSYLDTQYF
cdr3_nt: TGTGCCAGCAGTTCATACTTGGATACGCAGTATTTT

d_call: TRBD2
clone_size: -
j_call: TRBJ2-7
v_call: TRBV9
cdr3_aa: CASSVPLAGGSAEQYF
cdr3_nt: TGTGCCAGCAGCGTGCCGTTAGCGGGAGGCTCGGCGGAGCAGTACTTC

d_call: TRBD1
clone_size: -
j_call: TRBJ1-2
v_call: TRBV27
cdr3_aa: CASSPTGAGYGYTF
cdr3_nt: TGTGCCAGCAGTCCGACAGGGGCGGGCTATGGCTACACCTTC

d_call: -
clone_size: once
j_call: TRBJ2-2
v_call: TRBV27
cdr3_aa: CASSRLAGELFF
cdr3_nt: TGTGCCAGCAGCCGACTAGCCGGGGAGCTGTTTTTT

d_call: TRBD1
clone_size: -
j_call: TRBJ1-2
v_call: TRBV9
cdr3_aa: CASSVKTGSYTF
cdr3_nt: TGTGCCAGCAGCGTAAAGACAGGGAGCTACACCTTC